A single sample is the source of the 28 T cell receptor beta chains below, sequenced in a study of shared clonotypes between healthy human individuals. Sequenced by immunoSEQ multiplex PCR; TCRdb stores in-frame clones only, minus some. The profile shows approximately 340,000 clones, around four fifths of them singletons. Sample: memory CD4+ T cells sorted from blood. This sample's subset: CD45RA-negative fraction. Receptor source: a man aged 25-45 years in good health.

The chain couples TRBV23-1 to TRBJ2-1; TRBD2 aligns across 8 bases. TRBV23-1 is recorded as an ORF, its role being uncertain. CDR3 length: 17 amino acids. V was clipped by 4 bases and J by 2 bases; unmatched bases: 10. CDR3 region: CASSPPAREGTYNEQFF. CDR3 sequence (DNA): TGCGCCAGCAGTCCCCCTGCCCGGGAGGGTACCTACAATGAGCAGTTCTTC.

The rearrangement uses TRBV12-5 and TRBJ2-5, with TRBD1 identical over 9 bases. Trimming cost V 3 bases and J 0 bases; bases outside gene matches: 5. Per the germline V gene, CDR1 is LGHNT and CDR2 is FRNRAP. This CDR3 contains 16 residues. CDR3 nucleotide sequence: TGTGCTAGTGGTTTAACAGGGGGCTCGTACCAAGAGACCCAGTACTTC. Amino acid sequence: CASGLTGGSYQETQYF.

This clone has just a few counts. This chain connects TRBV30 to TRBJ2-7; D may be TRBD1 (6 bases). The CDR3 has 12 residues. CDR1 and CDR2 (germline): GTSNPN, SVGIG (reference sequence). Trimming removed 7 bases at V and 2 bases at J, with 12 bases between. This CDR3 is CAFKQGTYEQYF. CDR3 DNA sequence: TGTGCCTTTAAACAGGGTACCTACGAGCAGTACTTC.

V is TRBV5-5 and J is TRBJ2-1; 7 bases match TRBD2. This CDR3 region has 17 residues. V shed 1 base, J shed 1 base, and the junction held 8 bases outside the gene matches. CDR1 SGHKS and CDR2 YYEKEE come from the germline V gene (reference sequence). CDR3 protein: CASSLWVRERSYNEQFF. CDR3 nucleotides: TGTGCCAGCAGCTTGTGGGTGCGGGAGCGTTCCTACAATGAGCAGTTCTTC.

V and J are TRBV10-3 and TRBJ2-1; TRBD2 aligns across 8 bases. CDR3 length: 15 amino acids. J lost 3 bases, V lost 11 bases, and 12 bases had no gene match. CDR1 is ENHRY, CDR2 SYGVKD, per germline. The CDR3: CASNPGGAVYNEQFF. Written as DNA, the CDR3 is TGTGCCTCCAACCCCGGGGGGGCAGTCTACAATGAGCAGTTCTTC.

The CDR3 DNA follows: TGTGCCAGCAGCCCCATCGGGACTTACGAGCAGTACTTC. Amino acids: CASSPIGTYEQYF. The rearrangement uses TRBV5-4 and TRBJ2-7; the D gene is possibly TRBD2 (6 bases). V was trimmed by 4 bases and J by 4 bases, leaving 12 bases between them. This CDR3 region has 13 residues. Per germline, CDR1 SGHNT and CDR2 YYREEE (reference sequence). The whole variable domain, remainder taken from reference TRBV5-4 and TRBJ2-7, is ETGVTQSPTHLIKTRGQQVTLRCSSQSGHNTVSWYQQALGQGPQFIFQYYREEENGRGNFPPRFSGLQFPNYSSELNVNALELDDSALYLCASSPIGTYEQYFGPGTRLTVT.

The chain couples TRBV5-6 to TRBJ2-4, with a tentative D call TRBD1 (6 bases). The germline V gene encodes CDR1 SGHDT and CDR2 YYEEEE. The V and J ends lost 0 bases and 8 bases respectively, with 18 bases between them. The CDR3 is 16 residues long. CDR3 residues: CASSLVKMGRGDIQYF. The DNA of the CDR3 is TGTGCCAGCAGCTTGGTTAAAATGGGCAGGGGAGACATTCAGTACTTC.

The gene calls are TRBV7-2 and TRBJ2-5; 7 bases map to TRBD1. Germline assignment: CDR1 SGHTA and CDR2 FQGNSA. V lost 5 bases and J lost 10; bases outside the gene matches: 7. The CDR3 spans 12 residues. Here the CDR3 reads CASSPTDRVQYF. CDR3 nucleotide sequence: TGTGCCAGCAGCCCTACCGACAGGGTCCAGTACTTC.

The chain couples TRBV9 to TRBJ1-2; possibly TRBD1 for D (6 bases). V lost 4 bases and J lost 7, with 14 bases in between. The CDR3 has 13 residues. Germline CDR1 SGDLS, CDR2 YYNGEE. CDR3 loop: CASSLNGGLGYTF. CDR3 sequence (DNA): TGTGCCAGCAGCCTCAACGGGGGGCTTGGCTACACCTTC.

The V and J genes are TRBV6-4 and TRBJ2-7; TRBD1 matches 9 bases. Germline V gene lookup returns CDR1 MRHNA and CDR2 SNTAGT. The CDR3 spans 15 residues. V shed 4 bases, J shed 2 bases, and the junction held 6 bases outside the gene matches. The CDR3 nucleotides are TGTGCCAGCAGTGGTCGGGACAGGGTTGCCTACGAGCAGTACTTC. Protein: CASSGRDRVAYEQYF.

The rearrangement links TRBV2 to TRBJ1-6; 8 bases are a match to TRBD1. The germline V gene encodes CDR1 SNHLY and CDR2 FYNNEI. Trimming cost V 6 bases and J 7 bases; bases outside gene matches: 14. The CDR3 runs to 17 residues. The CDR3 region has the DNA TGTGCCAGCAGAGGAAGTCCGGGACAGGCCTTGAATTCACCCCTCCACTTT. Translated: CASRGSPGQALNSPLHF.

Regarding this clone: The junction and the germline gene differ at one end; a read error may be behind it. The J gene is TRBJ2-7, the V gene TRBV28; no definite D call. Germline lookup yields CDR1 MDHEN and CDR2 SYDVKM. The CDR3 has 12 residues. This CDR3 is CASTSTASVGAF. Here the CDR3 DNA reads TGTGCCAGCACCTCAACGGCATCAGTGGGTGCCTTC.

The chain has TRBV5-1 and TRBJ2-2; a possible D gene is TRBD2 (6 bases). Trimming removed 0 bases from V and 4 bases from J, with 13 bases in between. The CDR3 sequence is 16 residues long. Per germline, CDR1 SGHRS and CDR2 YFSETQ. This CDR3 reads CASSLAGRGGTGELFF. The CDR3 bases are TGCGCCAGCAGCTTGGCCGGAAGGGGAGGCACCGGGGAGCTGTTTTTT.

This rearrangement joins TRBV7-8 to TRBJ2-5, with 11 nucleotides matching TRBD1. The germline gives CDR1 SGHVS, CDR2 FQNEAQ. The CDR3 runs to 18 residues. Losses at the gene ends were 0 bases for V and 6 bases for J; bases not matched to a gene: 12. Written as DNA, the CDR3 is TGTGCCAGCAGCTTAGCAGTAACCGGGACAGGGGGAATGAAGACCCAGTACTTC. Residues: CASSLAVTGTGGMKTQYF.

The rearrangement uses TRBV19 and TRBJ2-1; 12 bases agree with TRBD2. Germline V gene sequence: CDR1 LNHDA, CDR2 SQIVND (reference sequence). Unmatched junction bases numbered 1, after V lost 1 base and J lost 0 bases. There are 17 residues in the CDR3. The CDR3 DNA reads TGTGCCAGTAGTATAGGGACTAGCGGGAACTCCTACAATGAGCAGTTCTTC. Its translation: CASSIGTSGNSYNEQFF. Looking up the rest from reference TRBV19 and TRBJ2-1 gives the full variable domain: DGGITQSPKYLFRKEGQNVTLSCEQNLNHDAMYWYRQDPGQGLRLIYYSQIVNDFQKGDIAEGYSVSREKKESFPLTVTSAQKNPTAFYLCASSIGTSGNSYNEQFFGPGTRLTVL.

The chain is built from TRBV14 and TRBJ1-4; D not certain. The length of the CDR3 is 15 residues. V was trimmed by 3 bases and J by 2 bases, leaving 10 bases between them. CDR1 is SGHDN, CDR2 FVKESK, per germline. The CDR3 loop is CASSHRRQTNEKLFF. The CDR3 DNA reads TGTGCCAGCAGCCATCGAAGGCAGACTAATGAAAAACTGTTTTTT.

The chain links TRBV7-2 to TRBJ2-7, with D possibly being TRBD2 (6 bases). This CDR3 contains 15 residues. With 0 bases removed from V and 5 bases from J, the gap between germline ends came to 14 bases. Germline CDR1 is SGHTA and CDR2 is FQGNSA. In DNA, the CDR3 is TGTGCCAGCAGCTTAGCTCGTCTAGCGAGGAACGAGCAGTACTTC. This gives the protein CASSLARLARNEQYF. The full variable domain, completed using reference TRBV7-2 and TRBJ2-7, is GAGVSQSPSNKVTEKGKDVELRCDPISGHTALYWYRQSLGQGLEFLIYFQGNSAPDKSGLPSDRFSAERTGGSVSTLTIQRTQQEDSAVYLCASSLARLARNEQYFGPGTRLTVT.

The chain carries TRBV18 and TRBJ2-7; tentatively, D is TRBD1 (7 bases). CDR1 is KGHSH, CDR2 LQKENI, per germline. Trimming shortened V by 2 bases and J by 4 bases, and 15 bases separated the two germline ends. The CDR3 length is 15 residues. In DNA, the CDR3 is TGTGCCAGCTCACCAACACAGGGGACTGGGTACGAGCAGTACTTC. The encoded protein is CASSPTQGTGYEQYF.

There are a few counts of this clone. The chain has TRBV4-3 and TRBJ1-1; TRBD1 aligns across 12 bases. Germline lookup yields CDR1 LGHNA and CDR2 YSLEER. Germline trimming cut 4 bases from V and 5 bases from J; bases unmatched to any gene: 8. The CDR3 is made up of 16 amino acids. CDR3 sequence: CASSPAGTGGRTEAFF. The DNA for the CDR3 is TGCGCCAGCAGCCCAGCCGGGACAGGGGGCAGGACTGAAGCTTTCTTT.

The V gene is TRBV5-1, the J gene TRBJ2-3; a possible D gene is TRBD2 (6 bases). Trimming removed 0 bases from V and 0 bases from J, with 11 bases in between. The CDR3 is 16 amino acids. Germline CDR1 reads SGHRS; CDR2 reads YFSETQ. The CDR3 DNA follows: TGCGCCAGCAGCTTGGGTGCGGGAACTAGCACAGATACGCAGTATTTT. Its translation: CASSLGAGTSTDTQYF.

This clone was seen repeatedly, ten times or more. The chain has TRBV5-6 and TRBJ1-2; 7 bases are a match to TRBD1. The trim removed 0 bases at V and 5 bases at J, leaving 4 bases unmatched. This CDR3 has 14 residues. Looked up from germline, CDR1 is SGHDT and CDR2 is YYEEEE. CDR3 DNA: TGTGCCAGCAGCTTGGCCAACAGGGGTTATGGCTACACCTTC. Protein: CASSLANRGYGYTF.

V gene TRBV4-2 combines with J gene TRBJ1-3, with TRBD1 matching over 7 bases. V gave up 0 bases and J gave up 4 bases; unmatched junction bases: 15. CDR1 is LGHNA and CDR2 is YNFKEQ in the germline V gene. The CDR3 length is 19 residues. CDR3 sequence: CASSQEVTGASTAGNTIYF. DNA for the CDR3: TGTGCCAGCAGCCAAGAGGTAACAGGGGCCTCGACGGCGGGAAACACCATATATTTT.

This clone has just a few counts. The V gene is TRBV5-1, the J gene TRBJ2-1, with TRBD1 matching over 8 bases. The CDR3 length is 15 residues. Germline assignment: CDR1 SGHRS and CDR2 YFSETQ. V lost 3 bases to trimming and J lost 8 bases; unmatched junction nucleotides: 10. The CDR3 region has the DNA TGCGCCAGCAGCTCAGGACAGGGAAGAGGACATGAGCAGTTCTTC. Protein: CASSSGQGRGHEQFF. Complete variable domain (other parts from reference TRBV5-1 and TRBJ2-1): KAGVTQTPRYLIKTRGQQVTLSCSPISGHRSVSWYQQTPGQGLQFLFEYFSETQRNKGNFPGRFSGRQFSNSRSEMNVSTLELGDSALYLCASSSGQGRGHEQFFGPGTRLTVL.

This chain uses TRBV30 with TRBJ2-2; 14 nucleotides agree with TRBD2. The V segment lost 0 bases and the J segment 3 bases; nucleotides outside the gene matches: 9. Per germline, CDR1 GTSNPN and CDR2 SVGIG (reference sequence). This CDR3 has 19 amino acids. CDR3 nucleotide sequence: TGTGCCTGGAGTGTACTTGGGACTAGCGGGAGAGTGTACACCGGGGAGCTGTTTTTT. It translates to CAWSVLGTSGRVYTGELFF.

The rearrangement links TRBV7-8 to TRBJ2-7, with D perhaps assigned TRBD1 or TRBD2 (7 bases each). The CDR3 sequence is 16 residues long. The V gene's germline CDR1 is SGHVS and CDR2 FQNEAQ. V dropped 5 bases and J dropped 2 bases, with 19 bases sitting between them. CDR3 sequence reads: CASSQGGWGPTYEQYF. CDR3 DNA: TGTGCCAGCAGCCAGGGGGGGTGGGGCCCGACCTACGAGCAGTACTTC.

The chain employs TRBV10-2 and TRBJ2-7, with 9 bases identical to TRBD1. With V trimmed by 3 bases and J by 2 bases, 5 bases remained unmatched. Germline V CDR1 and CDR2: WSHSY, SAAADI. The CDR3 loop spans 15 amino acids. This chain's CDR3 is CASSDRDRATYEQYF. The CDR3 DNA sequence: TGCGCCAGCAGTGACCGGGACAGGGCGACCTACGAGCAGTACTTC.

This clone was observed once. The rearrangement joins TRBV5-1 to TRBJ1-1; tentatively, D is TRBD1 (5 bases). Trimming took 0 bases from V and 4 from J, leaving 19 bases between them. This CDR3 comprises 17 residues. Germline V lookup: CDR1 SGHRS, CDR2 YFSETQ. DNA for the CDR3: TGCGCCAGCAGCTTGGCTGAGGGGTGGGGTAGTCGCACTGAAGCTTTCTTT. It specifies CASSLAEGWGSRTEAFF.

J is TRBJ2-2 and V is TRBV5-4; D possibly corresponds to TRBD1 (6 bases). Germline V gene data show CDR1 as SGHNT and CDR2 as YYREEE (reference sequence). Trimming removed 3 bases from V and 7 bases from J, with 13 bases in between. This CDR3 is built from 14 residues. CDR3 amino acids: CASSSGTMSGELFF. CDR3 DNA sequence: TGTGCCAGCAGCTCCGGGACAATGAGCGGGGAGCTGTTTTTT.